This TCR beta chain emerged from a study of tumor-infiltrating lymphocytes in primary liver carcinoma (TCRdb year 2017). Turning to the overall study: Roughly five patients with histopathologically diagnosed primary liver carcinoma underwent surgical resection in China between late 2015 and March 2016. Of the five patients (three men and two women, aged 30 to 69 years), four had hepatocellular carcinoma and one had combined HCC and intrahepatic cholangiocarcinoma. The tumors of the five patients were staged as T1-T3 N0M0, with maximum diameters ranging from about 4.2 to 11 cm. Each sample produced about 3.5 to 8 million productive TCRbeta reads, and read depth showed no significant difference between tissue types. Across five regions of each liver tumor, along with adjacent normal tissue and blood, the study brought together TCRbeta repertoire sequencing, expression microarrays and whole-exome sequencing. A total of some 35 specimens from 5 patients underwent TCRbeta repertoire sequencing, comprising approximately 25 tumor regions, 5 adjacent noncancerous liver tissues and 5 peripheral blood samples. High reproducibility was observed for the technical replicate repertoires, with mean shared-clone rates approximately 0.9 and correlation coefficients above 0.95. Study-level results and caveats: Consistent with antigen-driven expansion, pairs of tumor regions showed higher repertoire overlap (mean around 36%) than either tumor-adjacent pairs (around 17%) or tumor-blood pairs (roughly 14%). Because sequencing covered only the TCR beta chain and unpaired alpha chains were not captured, true repertoire diversity is likely underestimated. With just four or five patients in the study, the authors point out that the findings should be validated in a larger study. A significantly larger repertoire fraction was made up by the top 250 clones in tumors than in blood (p = 0.039). Comparison of CD4+ and CD8+ T cell repertoires was precluded by the use of bulk unsorted samples.

TCRbeta-specific cDNA was reverse-transcribed from 500 ng total RNA using a constant-region primer and ProtoScript II reverse transcriptase. Three nested multiplex PCR rounds, following a slightly modified ARM-PCR procedure, were used to build the TCRbeta libraries. The first two PCR rounds used multiplex TRBV1-TRBV30 forward primers with a Cbeta reverse primer, each for about 11 cycles. Sample barcodes and Illumina adapters were added in a final 25-cycle PCR with Deep VentR polymerase. Before sequencing, amplicons of 200-500 bp were purified from gel using a QIAquick gel extraction kit. TCRbeta amplicons were sequenced on an Illumina HiSeq 2500 with 250-bp paired-end reads. Under the source paper's analysis protocol: To recover full CDR3 sequences, reads were quality-trimmed using Trimmomatic v0.33 and paired reads were then merged using FLASH v1.2.11. V, D and J germline segments were assigned to the rearranged TCRbeta sequences using MiGEC v1.2.1b. Clonotype statistics, along with Shannon-Wiener diversity indices, were calculated using VDJtools v1.0.0. Except for diversity analysis, only the 250 most abundant clonotypes of each sample were used in subsequent analyses to reduce sampling bias. TCRdb reprocessed the public reads (quality trimming at Q25 with fastp, clone calling with MiXCR) and kept in-frame beta chains. Each CDR3 protein gets just one entry, which takes the most common genes and DNA from the rows behind it. The authors' filters were not applied to this entry. This sample has 200,000 or so distinct CDR3 sequences in its table, and 65% of those were observed once. 6% to 8.5% of the sample rests with the top ten.

TRIzol reagent was used to extract blood RNA from unsorted whole blood, while the DNeasy Blood & Tissue kit provided the germline DNA. At the time of sampling, the patients had chronic HBV infection and had not received any treatment. Before surgery, approximately 3.8 milliliters of peripheral blood were collected into K2EDTA tubes. The CDR3 holds 12 amino acids from the cysteine to the phenylalanine. The germline V gene sets CDR1 to MDHEN and CDR2 to SYDVKM. Comment on this clonotype: It has no known antigen specificity. No DNA is shown, since the ends of the CDR3 on it are uncertain; the CDR3 is the one TCRdb lists.

Material: peripheral blood. The TCR originated in a woman aged 60 to 75 with primary liver carcinoma and hepatitis B virus infection. Rearrangement joined TRBV28 to TRBJ2-7. The CDR3 corresponds to CASILEGLGQYF.